This TCR beta chain was identified during a study of cytomegalovirus exposure and HLA in healthy donors. General study results and limits: For cytomegalovirus status, the classifier reportedly gave diagnoses with high specificity and sensitivity. In an earlier analysis, in fewer than 700 donors, most V segments appeared productive either ~87% or ~30% of the time. Researchers had no immune exposure information except CMV serostatus available. A list of 164 TCR beta chains associated with cytomegalovirus was given.

V was clipped by 2 bases and J by 7 bases, with 21 bases between them. CDR3 length equals 17 residues. Germline V CDR1 and CDR2: SGHDT, YYEEEE. The PCR ran on 60 Vbeta and 13 Jbeta primers. Generated by immunoSEQ multiplex PCR, the TCRdb table keeps only in-frame clones and is missing some. The sample contains some 100,000 clones, roughly four fifths of which appear only once. Comment on this clone: No antigen is known for it.

The sample consisted of PBMCs. V usage is TRBV5-6 and J usage is TRBJ2-2; D call uncertain. The receptor comes from a male donor in good health and CMV-seropositive. The CDR3 DNA follows: TGTGCCAGCAGCTTCGTCTCTCCAGGCCCCCAAATCGGGGAGCTGTTTTTT. It encodes CASSFVSPGPQIGELFF.